This is a list of T cell receptor beta chains from one sample in a study of human T cells and chemical hapten exposure. TCRdb recomputed calls from the RACE reads with MiXCR, one row per CDR3 protein. The repertoire consists of tens of thousands of distinct CDR3 sequences, with 10% to 15% occurring once and the leading ten covering 1.5% to 2.5%. The specimen comprised whole blood, sampled in connection with sensitization to the hapten diphenylcyclopropenone (DPC). The receptors were sampled from a woman in her 40s with alopecia areata. Some clones in this sample may be carry-over from other donors' samples. The CDR3 runs from the conserved cysteine through the conserved F or W. The D gene is left open where the match is weak. For some rows the clone size is stated as once, few or many, or as a class when expanded; others skip it.

d_call	v_call	j_call	clone_size	cdr3_aa	cdr3_nt
.	TRBV28	TRBJ2-7	few	CARSNVGGASYEQYF	TGTGCCAGATCCAACGTGGGGGGAGCCTCCTACGAGCAGTACTTC
.	TRBV2	TRBJ2-1	many	CASSERGSYNEQFF	TGTGCCAGCAGTGAGCGGGGCTCCTACAATGAGCAGTTCTTC
.	TRBV20-1	TRBJ2-2	many	CSALPAPGGELFF	TGCAGTGCCCTCCCCGCGCCCGGGGGGGAGCTGTTTTTT
TRBD1	TRBV12-3/TRBV12-4	TRBJ1-1	.	CASSPGTGRSAFF	TGTGCCAGCAGTCCAGGGACAGGGAGAAGCGCTTTCTTT
TRBD2	TRBV29-1	TRBJ2-7	many	CSADQGGGQGFPYEQYF	TGCAGCGCGGACCAAGGCGGGGGGCAGGGATTCCCCTACGAGCAGTACTTC
TRBD2	TRBV6-2/TRBV6-3	TRBJ2-7	many	CASSYAGLAYEQYF	TGTGCCAGCAGTTACGCGGGACTAGCCTACGAGCAGTACTTC
.	TRBV16	TRBJ1-5	.	CASSRSGSGNQPQHF	TGTGCCAGCAGCCGTTCGGGCTCTGGCAATCAGCCCCAGCATTTT
TRBD1	TRBV9	TRBJ2-5	many	CASSVGQGRQETQYF	TGTGCCAGCAGCGTAGGACAGGGAAGGCAAGAGACCCAGTACTTC
.	TRBV7-9	TRBJ2-1	.	CASSSGGDEQFF	TGTGCCAGCAGCTCGGGCGGCGATGAGCAGTTCTTC
.	TRBV20-1	TRBJ1-1	many	CSARWGPGITEAFF	TGCAGTGCTAGATGGGGGCCAGGGATCACTGAAGCTTTCTTT
TRBD2	TRBV29-1	TRBJ2-3	many	CSATSGSPDTQYF	TGCAGCGCTACTAGCGGGAGTCCAGATACGCAGTATTTT
.	TRBV5-1	TRBJ2-3	many	CASSFLEDTQYF	TGCGCCAGCAGCTTTCTTGAAGATACGCAGTATTTT
TRBD2	TRBV20-1	TRBJ2-5	medium-sized	CSAPNTLRRLAGGLPETQYF	TGCAGTGCCCCTAATACATTACGGAGACTAGCGGGGGGTCTGCCAGAGACCCAGTACTTC
.	TRBV7-2	TRBJ2-3	few	CASSLFTDTQYF	TGTGCCAGCAGCTTATTCACAGATACGCAGTATTTT
TRBD2	TRBV18	TRBJ2-1	.	CASSPPGGSDEQFF	TGTGCCAGCTCACCACCTGGCGGGAGCGATGAGCAGTTCTTC
.	TRBV10-2	TRBJ1-1	few	CASSEGGNTEAFF	TGCGCCAGCAGTGAGGGCGGAAACACTGAAGCTTTCTTT
.	TRBV6-5	TRBJ2-5	many	CASSPLSGIQATQYF	TGTGCCAGCAGCCCCCTTTCTGGGATCCAAGCGACCCAGTACTTC
.	TRBV29-1	TRBJ1-4	many	CSVRHGQGNEKLFF	TGCAGCGTGCGTCATGGGCAGGGGAACGAAAAACTGTTTTTT
.	TRBV29-1	TRBJ2-1	many	CSVEVVTAPRGLTIPDLVQFF	TGCAGCGTTGAAGTGGTCACAGCCCCAAGGGGCTTAACGATCCCCGATTTGGTGCAGTTCTTC
.	TRBV7-8	TRBJ2-7	.	CASSIWGTHSYEQYF	TGTGCCAGCTCCATCTGGGGGACCCATAGCTACGAGCAGTACTTC
.	TRBV11-3	TRBJ2-2	many	CASSLPYGGELFF	TGTGCCAGCAGCCTACCCTACGGCGGGGAGCTGTTTTTT
.	TRBV21-1	TRBJ1-5	many	CASSNLEFLNQPQHF	TGTGCCAGCAGCAATCTCGAGTTCTTGAATCAGCCCCAGCATTTT
.	TRBV2	TRBJ1-3	many	CASSEEGLGGNTIYF	TGTGCCAGCAGCGAGGAGGGTCTAGGCGGAAACACCATATATTTT
.	TRBV28	TRBJ2-3	.	CASSLNTDTQYF	TGTGCCAGCAGTTTGAACACAGATACGCAGTATTTT
TRBD2	TRBV7-2	TRBJ2-3	.	CASSLNLAGGADTQYF	TGTGCCAGCAGCTTAAATCTAGCGGGAGGTGCCGATACGCAGTATTTT
TRBD1	TRBV28	TRBJ1-4	.	CASGGQGYNEKLFF	TGTGCCAGCGGCGGACAGGGGTATAATGAAAAACTGTTTTTT
.	TRBV18	TRBJ1-1	many	CASSPPIMAEAFF	TGTGCCAGCTCACCACCCATAATGGCTGAAGCTTTCTTT
TRBD2	TRBV13	TRBJ2-7	few	CASSSAALAGAYEQYF	TGTGCCAGCAGCAGTGCGGCCCTAGCGGGAGCCTACGAGCAGTACTTC
.	TRBV5-1	TRBJ2-7	few	CASSLNSYEQYF	TGCGCCAGCAGCTTGAACTCCTACGAGCAGTACTTC
TRBD1	TRBV5-1	TRBJ2-7	many	CASSPGTGEYEQYF	TGCGCCAGCAGTCCCGGGACAGGGGAATACGAGCAGTACTTC
.	TRBV7-2	TRBJ2-7	few	CASSALSEQYF	TGTGCCAGCAGCGCCCTCTCCGAGCAGTACTTC
.	TRBV11-2	TRBJ2-1	.	CASSLPSSYNEQFF	TGTGCCAGCAGCTTACCTAGTTCTTACAATGAGCAGTTCTTC
.	TRBV6-2/TRBV6-3	TRBJ1-1	many	CASSWQGTGTEAFF	TGTGCCAGCAGTTGGCAGGGTACGGGCACTGAAGCTTTCTTT
.	TRBV2	TRBJ1-1	.	CASRLNGFLLTEAFF	TGTGCCAGCAGACTCAATGGGTTTCTATTAACTGAAGCTTTCTTT
TRBD1	TRBV28	TRBJ2-2	many	CATQGQPNTGELFF	TGTGCCACCCAGGGACAGCCGAACACCGGGGAGCTGTTTTTT
TRBD2	TRBV6-1	TRBJ2-5	many	CASSSWTSGPQETQYF	TGTGCCAGCAGCTCATGGACTAGCGGGCCACAAGAGACCCAGTACTTC
TRBD2	TRBV7-7	TRBJ2-1	.	CASSLGLDHEQFF	TGTGCCAGCAGCCTAGGACTAGACCATGAGCAGTTCTTC
.	TRBV11-2	TRBJ2-1	many	CASSLGRGLQFF	TGTGCCAGCAGCTTAGGAAGGGGTTTGCAGTTCTTC
.	TRBV20-1	TRBJ1-2	many	CSATSGLTIGGYTF	TGCAGTGCTACCTCCGGGCTCACTATCGGGGGCTACACCTTC
.	TRBV30	TRBJ1-3	few	CAWSVVPYGNTIYF	TGTGCCTGGAGTGTGGTTCCTTATGGAAACACCATATATTTT
TRBD1	TRBV19	TRBJ1-5	few	CASTYGTGVEPQHF	TGTGCCAGTACTTATGGGACAGGGGTCGAACCCCAGCATTTT
.	TRBV28	TRBJ1-5	.	CASSSGPSWPQHF	TGTGCCAGCAGTTCTGGGCCGTCGTGGCCCCAGCATTTT
TRBD2	TRBV20-1	TRBJ2-2	.	CSARPERGGELFF	TGCAGTGCTAGACCCGAGCGGGGCGGGGAGCTGTTTTTT
TRBD2	TRBV7-9	TRBJ2-7	few	CASCGTSDYEQYF	TGTGCCAGTTGCGGGACTAGCGACTACGAGCAGTACTTC